These 32 T cell receptor beta chains share one sample of origin, sequenced in a study of cytomegalovirus exposure and HLA in healthy donors. With 60 Vbeta and 13 Jbeta primers, the PCR was carried out. The repertoire was sequenced with immunoSEQ multiplex PCR; TCRdb's copy has only in-frame clones and lacks some. The data contain around 100,000 clones, 70% to 85% of them singletons. The source material was PBMCs. Receptor source: a woman aged 40 to 55 in good health and CMV-seronegative.

V and J are TRBV5-1 and TRBJ1-1, with D possibly TRBD1 on 5 matching bases. CDR1 SGHRS and CDR2 YFSETQ come from the germline V gene. There are 15 residues in the CDR3. The V end was cut by 5 bases, the J end by 0 bases, with 14 bases between. This chain's CDR3 is CASRGAGKLNTEAFF. Here the CDR3 DNA reads TGCGCCAGCAGAGGAGCAGGGAAACTGAACACTGAAGCTTTCTTT. The whole variable domain, filled in from reference TRBV5-1 and TRBJ1-1, reads KAGVTQTPRYLIKTRGQQVTLSCSPISGHRSVSWYQQTPGQGLQFLFEYFSETQRNKGNFPGRFSGRQFSNSRSEMNVSTLELGDSALYLCASRGAGKLNTEAFFGQGTRLTVV.

The genes are TRBV7-9 and TRBJ1-6, with 7 nucleotides matching TRBD1. Germline V gene sequence: CDR1 SEHNR, CDR2 FQNEAQ (reference sequence). The J segment lost 10 bases and the V segment lost 3 bases, leaving 6 bases of the junction unmatched. The CDR3 is 14 residues long. Here the CDR3 DNA reads TGTGCCAGCAGCTTGGACAGGTTATACTCACCCCTCCACTTT. This translates into CASSLDRLYSPLHF.

The chain couples TRBV4-3 to TRBJ1-2; D gene uncertain. CDR1 is LGHNA and CDR2 is YSLEER in the germline V gene. This CDR3 is 15 amino acids long. V lost 0 bases to trimming and J lost 2 bases, with 10 bases between them. As DNA, the CDR3 is TGCGCCAGCAGCCAAGAAGTCGAGGGAAACTATGGCTACACCTTC. Its protein product is CASSQEVEGNYGYTF.

This clone came up a few times. The chain carries TRBV11-2 and TRBJ2-5; 8 nucleotides align to TRBD1. This CDR3 comprises 18 residues. J gave up 5 bases and V 5 bases, and 19 bases lay outside the gene matches. CDR1 is SGHAT, CDR2 FQNNGV, per germline. CDR3 amino acids: CASSPIIPTGALRETQYF. CDR3 in DNA: TGTGCCAGCAGCCCCATTATTCCGACAGGGGCCCTCCGCGAGACCCAGTACTTC.

The chain links TRBV10-2 to TRBJ2-1; 12 bases are a match to TRBD2. V lost 10 bases to trimming and J lost 7 bases; unmatched junction nucleotides: 5. The CDR3 extends over 13 amino acids. CDR1 and CDR2 (germline): WSHSY, SAAADI. The CDR3 region has the DNA TGCGCCACAGTTACTAGCGGGAGGAATGAGCAGTTCTTC. Translated, it gives CATVTSGRNEQFF.

This chain uses TRBV28 with TRBJ1-1; 11 nucleotides match TRBD1. The V gene end was trimmed by 5 bases and the J gene end by 1 base; junction bases not matched to a gene: 24. CDR1 and CDR2 from the germline V gene are MDHEN and SYDVKM. The CDR3 sequence is 22 residues long. CDR3 residues: CASSQTGQGAFRPQGRNTEAFF. The CDR3 bases are TGTGCCAGCAGTCAGACCGGACAGGGGGCCTTCCGACCACAGGGCAGGAACACTGAAGCTTTCTTT. The full variable domain, with the rest looked up from reference TRBV28 and TRBJ1-1, is DVKVTQSSRYLVKRTGEKVFLECVQDMDHENMFWYRQDPGLGLRLIYFSYDVKMKEKGDIPEGYSVSREKKERFSLILESASTNQTSMYLCASSQTGQGAFRPQGRNTEAFFGQGTRLTVV.

The chain recombines TRBV7-9 with TRBJ2-1; D is possibly TRBD2 (6 bases). The ends were cut back, 2 bases at V and 9 bases at J, with 8 bases in the middle. CDR1 is SEHNR, CDR2 FQNEAQ, per germline (reference sequence). The CDR3 extends over 12 amino acids. The CDR3 is CASSLSGSEQFF. The CDR3 DNA reads as TGTGCCAGCAGCTTATCCGGGAGTGAGCAGTTCTTC.

The table lists this clone with a few counts. V is TRBV28 and J is TRBJ2-7; 9 positions match TRBD1. Trimming removed 4 bases from V and 4 bases from J; junction bases left unmatched: 8. The CDR3 consists of 15 residues. Germline V lookup: CDR1 MDHEN, CDR2 SYDVKM. CDR3 in amino acids: CASSSPDRGVYEQYF. The CDR3 DNA sequence: TGTGCCAGCAGTTCGCCTGACAGGGGGGTGTACGAGCAGTACTTC.

This chain joins TRBV2 and TRBJ2-3; D is perhaps TRBD2 (5 bases). The V end was cut by 5 bases, the J end by 5 bases, with 11 bases between. CDR3 length equals 13 residues. Germline values: CDR1 SNHLY, CDR2 FYNNEI. DNA of the CDR3: TGTGCCAGCAGTATCGGACGGGGAGATACGCAGTATTTT. This codes for CASSIGRGDTQYF.

The rearrangement uses TRBV19 and TRBJ1-1; possible D gene TRBD1, 6 bases. Germline V gene data show CDR1 as LNHDA and CDR2 as SQIVND (reference sequence). The CDR3 sequence is 12 residues long. V shed 2 bases and J shed 7 bases, with 8 bases lying between them. The CDR3 DNA is TGTGCCAGTAGTATATCAGGGGTTGAAGCTTTCTTT. Translated: CASSISGVEAFF.

V is TRBV29-1 and J is TRBJ2-5; D call uncertain. Germline loops: CDR1 SQVTM, CDR2 ANQGSEA. V lost 4 bases, J lost 3 bases, and 15 bases lay in between. The CDR3 has 14 residues. The DNA for the CDR3 is TGCAGCGTTGGTCTTAGATTAACCAAAGAGACCCAGTACTTC. Amino acid sequence: CSVGLRLTKETQYF.

This chain joins TRBV5-1 and TRBJ1-4, with 8 positions matching TRBD1. The CDR3 has 15 residues. The germline V gene encodes CDR1 SGHRS and CDR2 YFSETQ. The V gene end was trimmed by 3 bases and the J gene end by 8 bases; junction bases not matched to a gene: 9. CDR3 loop: CASSSTQGEEEKLFF. The CDR3 bases are TGCGCCAGCAGCTCGACACAGGGGGAAGAAGAAAAACTGTTTTTT.

The genes are TRBV5-1 and TRBJ2-1; 10 bases map to TRBD2. The CDR3 contains 15 residues. CDR1 and CDR2 (germline): SGHRS, YFSETQ. Trimming took 4 bases from V and 9 from J; bases not matched to a gene: 10. CDR3 amino acids: CASSRSGRALGEQFF. In DNA form, the CDR3 reads TGCGCCAGCAGCAGAAGCGGGAGGGCCTTGGGTGAGCAGTTCTTC.

V and J are TRBV28 and TRBJ1-4; 8 bases map to TRBD1. The V and J ends lost 5 bases and 3 bases, in that order; junction bases with no gene match: 5. CDR3 length: 15 residues. Germline lookup yields CDR1 MDHEN and CDR2 SYDVKM. This CDR3 reads CASSQTGGANEKLFF. The CDR3 coding sequence is TGTGCCAGCAGTCAAACAGGGGGGGCTAATGAAAAACTGTTTTTT.

For this clone: The same CDR3 can be traced to other DNA sequences in this sample. The V gene is TRBV4-1, the J gene TRBJ2-3; 8 nucleotides agree with TRBD2. The CDR3 is made up of 17 amino acids. The germline CDR1 and CDR2 sequences are MGHRA and YSYEKL. J gave up 3 bases and V 1 base, and 9 bases lay outside the gene matches. Written as DNA, the CDR3 is TGCGCCAGCAGCCAAGGGGTAGCGGGGTCGGGAACAGATACGCAGTATTTT. It encodes CASSQGVAGSGTDTQYF.

The chain employs TRBV7-9 and TRBJ2-7; D ambiguous. The CDR3 is 14 residues long. In germline, CDR1 is SEHNR, CDR2 FQNEAQ (reference sequence). V dropped 5 bases and J dropped 4 bases, with 15 bases sitting between them. The CDR3 DNA is TGTGCCAGCAGCGCTAGGTGGTCCGGATACGAGCAGTACTTC. Translation gives CASSARWSGYEQYF.

This sequence joins TRBV5-1 and TRBJ2-6; D is uncertain. V lost 5 bases and J lost 1, with 7 bases in between. This CDR3 has 14 residues. CDR1 SGHRS and CDR2 YFSETQ come from the germline V gene. The CDR3 nucleotides read TGCGCCAGCAGACAGATTTCTGGGGCCAACGTCCTGACTTTC. This codes for CASRQISGANVLTF. Supplemented by reference TRBV5-1 and TRBJ2-6, the full variable domain reads KAGVTQTPRYLIKTRGQQVTLSCSPISGHRSVSWYQQTPGQGLQFLFEYFSETQRNKGNFPGRFSGRQFSNSRSEMNVSTLELGDSALYLCASRQISGANVLTFGAGSRLTVL.

Points on this clone: Germline is not matched at one junction end, which may reflect a read error. This chain uses TRBV4-3 with TRBJ1-2; 7 bases are a match to TRBD1. The CDR3 covers 18 residues. From germline, CDR1 is LGHNA and CDR2 YSLEER. CDR3 in amino acids: CANSQGLHRGVGPSGYTF. The DNA of the CDR3 is TGCGCCAACAGCCAAGGGCTCCACAGGGGCGTAGGTCCTTCCGGCTACACCTTC.

V gene TRBV5-4 combines with J gene TRBJ1-2, with D possibly matching TRBD1 (5 bases). Germline lookup yields CDR1 SGHNT and CDR2 YYREEE (reference sequence). Trimming left V 6 bases short and J 2 bases short, with 14 bases between. The CDR3 spans 14 residues. CDR3 in DNA: TGTGCCAGCACCAAACGGGCAGGGAACTATGGCTACACCTTC. Residues: CASTKRAGNYGYTF.

CDR3 in amino acids: CASSGQGVKQPQHF. The CDR3 region has the DNA TGTGCCAGCAGTGGACAGGGGGTAAAGCAGCCCCAGCATTTT. The genes are TRBV2 and TRBJ1-5, with 9 positions matching TRBD1. This CDR3 region has 14 residues. The V gene end was trimmed by 4 bases and the J gene end by 7 bases; junction bases not matched to a gene: 5. Germline V gives CDR1 SNHLY, CDR2 FYNNEI.

In the case of this clone: Other nucleotide sequences from this sample produce the same CDR3. The CDR3 bases are TGTGCCAGCAGCTTATCAAGCGGTTCCACAGATACGCAGTATTTT. Protein sequence: CASSLSSGSTDTQYF. The rearrangement joins TRBV7-2 to TRBJ2-3, with D maybe TRBD2 (5 bases). The V end was cut by 2 bases, the J end by 2 bases, with 11 bases between. CDR1 SGHTA and CDR2 FQGNSA come from the germline V gene. This CDR3 is 15 amino acids long.

V is TRBV27 and J is TRBJ2-7; the D gene is possibly TRBD2 (6 bases). V was trimmed by 5 bases and J by 0 bases, leaving 17 bases between them. Germline V gives CDR1 MNHEY, CDR2 SMNVEV (reference sequence). This CDR3 contains 16 residues. The CDR3 nucleotides are TGTGCCAGCAGTCCCAATGGTGCGGGGCTCTCCTACGAGCAGTACTTC. Amino acids: CASSPNGAGLSYEQYF.

The chain joins TRBV5-1 to TRBJ1-2; D perhaps matches TRBD1 (6 bases). Trimming removed 4 bases from V and 7 bases from J, with 17 bases in between. Germline loops: CDR1 SGHRS, CDR2 YFSETQ. The CDR3 extends over 14 amino acids. CDR3 loop: CASSDEGDLRGYTF. In nucleotides, the CDR3 is TGCGCCAGCAGCGATGAGGGGGATCTACGTGGCTACACCTTC.

V and J are TRBV7-7 and TRBJ1-6, with a tentative D call TRBD1 (5 bases). Trimming removed 4 bases at V and 9 bases at J, with 16 bases between. The CDR3 sequence is 15 residues long. Germline assignment: CDR1 SSHAT and CDR2 FNYEAQ (reference sequence). The CDR3 reads CASSYLQGGSSPLHF. In DNA, the CDR3 is TGTGCCAGCAGCTACCTTCAGGGAGGTAGTTCACCCCTCCACTTT.

The V and J genes are TRBV5-5 and TRBJ2-7; TRBD2 aligns across 7 bases. The CDR3 has 15 residues. The germline CDR1 and CDR2 sequences are SGHKS and YYEKEE (reference sequence). The J segment lost 2 bases and the V segment lost 0 bases, leaving 5 bases of the junction unmatched. As DNA, the CDR3 is TGTGCCAGCAGCTTGGAGGGAGGGGTGGCCTACGAGCAGTACTTC. It encodes CASSLEGGVAYEQYF.

The chain joins TRBV18 to TRBJ1-1; the D is unclear. V was shortened by 1 base and J by 1 base, with 4 bases between the two germline ends. CDR3 length: 13 amino acids. In germline, CDR1 is KGHSH, CDR2 LQKENI. The CDR3 is CASSPRENTEAFF. The CDR3 DNA reads as TGTGCCAGCTCACCACGCGAGAACACTGAAGCTTTCTTT.

V is TRBV7-2 and J is TRBJ2-7, with D perhaps TRBD1 (5 bases). V was cut by 4 bases and J by 2 bases, with 9 bases left in between. CDR1 and CDR2 from the germline V gene are SGHTA and FQGNSA. The CDR3 runs to 13 residues. CDR3: CASSSDTPYEQYF. The CDR3 DNA reads as TGTGCCAGCAGCTCGGACACCCCCTACGAGCAGTACTTC.

This clone was seen just once. The chain recombines TRBV7-2 with TRBJ2-7, with a weak D call TRBD2 (5 bases). This CDR3 is 13 amino acids long. Germline V lookup: CDR1 SGHTA, CDR2 FQGNSA. V lost 5 bases and J 4 bases, leaving 12 bases between the germline ends. In DNA, the CDR3 is TGTGCCAGCAGCCCAAGAGGAGGATACGAGCAGTACTTC. As protein: CASSPRGGYEQYF.

V usage is TRBV7-9 and J usage is TRBJ1-4, with D unclear. This CDR3 is 12 amino acids long. Trimming took off 6 bases at V and 8 bases at J, with 10 bases between the two ends. Germline V lookup: CDR1 SEHNR, CDR2 FQNEAQ (reference sequence). The chain's CDR3 is CASRREGEKLFF. The CDR3 nucleotides are TGTGCCAGCAGGAGGGAAGGAGAAAAACTGTTTTTT.

V is TRBV28 and J is TRBJ1-1; 8 nucleotides agree with TRBD1. The CDR3 is made up of 14 amino acids. Trimming removed 5 bases from V and 5 bases from J; junction bases left unmatched: 7. CDR1 and CDR2 from the germline V gene are MDHEN and SYDVKM. The CDR3 DNA reads TGTGCCAGCAGTCTTCGACAGGGGTGGACTGAAGCTTTCTTT. Its translation: CASSLRQGWTEAFF.

The rearrangement links TRBV28 to TRBJ2-6, with D perhaps TRBD2 (6 bases). The germline V gene encodes CDR1 MDHEN and CDR2 SYDVKM. The CDR3 is made up of 15 amino acids. The V and J ends lost 2 bases and 2 bases respectively, with 7 bases between them. DNA for the CDR3: TGTGCCAGCAGTTTAGGGGGGACTGGGGCCAACGTCCTGACTTTC. Translation gives CASSLGGTGANVLTF.

The chain carries TRBV27 and TRBJ2-5, with D maybe TRBD1 (5 bases). The assigned J gene may be wrong: the sequence end matches TRBJ2-7 better. CDR3 length equals 15 residues. The germline CDR1 and CDR2 sequences are MNHEY and SMNVEV (reference sequence). The CDR3 coding sequence is TGTGCCAGCAGAAATTTGCGAGTCAGGGCGGACGAGCAGTACTTC. Encoded protein: CASRNLRVRADEQYF.